This TCR beta chain was observed in a study of metastatic and nonmetastatic thyroid tumors (dated by TCRdb to 2018 to 2021). Background for the entire study: The researchers compared repertoires between peripheral blood samples and tumor or nodule tissue samples from patients with malignant or benign thyroid disease.

Before undergoing thyroid surgery, none of the patients had been given any kind of treatment. Using T-cell receptor beta sequencing, the study looked back at clinical samples from patients collected from about 2011 to 2019. Taken from the germline V gene, the CDR1 and CDR2 loops are SGHVS and FNYEAQ. Unmatched junction bases come to 9, with V trimmed by 5 bases and J by 1 base. There are 16 amino acids in the CDR3, from cysteine to phenylalanine inclusive. Just the 48-base CDR3 DNA is kept, in frame starting at base 1. In this sample, this clone turned up many times. The antigen it binds to is not known. Per-base quality was not reported, and no clone a single base away is much larger than it. Receptor libraries were prepared by PCR. Sequencing was carried out with an Illumina HiSeq 4000. High-throughput sequencing was used to profile the TCR beta-chain CDR3 region of every patient. Per the original workflow: Drawing on CDR3 differences between clinicopathological groups, the researchers built a classifier meant to tell apart patients with distant-metastatic papillary thyroid cancer. The Shannon index was used to assess repertoire diversity, and the Morisita-Horn index was used to assess tumor-blood repertoire similarity. The public sequencing data were trimmed at Q25 with fastp and processed into clonotypes with MiXCR by TCRdb, which kept only in-frame beta chains. V and J calls and clone size were set by TCRdb, not the authors. The sample contains roughly 48,000 clones, roughly 15% of them found a single time. 2.5% to 3.5% of the sample comes from the top ten.

The investigation overall reported the following: TCR beta diversity was reported as significantly higher in malignant tumors than in benign nodules, in both blood and tumor samples.

The chain is assembled from TRBV7-6 and TRBJ1-1, with 8 central nucleotides matching TRBD1. The sequence derives from a female donor with papillary thyroid cancer or a benign thyroid nodule (not recorded which). Some clones in this sample may be carry-over from other donors' samples. Sequencing was done on a sample of blood. The sequence in DNA is TGTGCCAGCAGCCGGCGACAGGGGCCGGGGAACACTGAAGCTTTCTTT. Its protein product is CASSRRQGPGNTEAFF.